Presented here are 27 T cell receptor beta chains from one specimen sequenced in a study of blood T cell repertoires in COVID-19. Sequencing was performed with immunoSEQ multiplex PCR; in TCRdb, only in-frame clones are kept and a portion is missing. The sample lists 300,000 to 400,000 clones, 80% to 90% occurring once. Sequenced material: PBMCs or T cells enriched from blood (not recorded which). These receptors were obtained from a woman between 40 and 50 years old with acute COVID-19.

V and J are TRBV7-9 and TRBJ1-4; tentatively, D is TRBD1 (6 bases). Germline V CDR1 and CDR2: SEHNR, FQNEAQ (reference sequence). This CDR3 is built from 14 residues. V lost 1 base and J 7 bases, leaving 10 bases between the germline ends. This CDR3 is CASSLVTGTEKLFF. CDR3 nucleotides: TGTGCCAGCAGCTTAGTAACAGGGACTGAAAAACTGTTTTTT.

This chain connects TRBV7-6 to TRBJ2-2, with 7 bases matching TRBD1. V trimming: 5 bases; J trimming: 1 base; junction bases outside the gene matches: 7. Per germline, CDR1 SGHVS and CDR2 FNYEAQ. The CDR3 contains 16 residues. Here the CDR3 DNA reads TGTGCCAGCAGCACAATAGGGGGCAGGAACACCGGGGAGCTGTTTTTT. Translating it yields CASSTIGGRNTGELFF.

CDR3: CARSLREGHEQYF. The CDR3, as DNA: TGTGCCAGAAGCTTGCGGGAGGGCCACGAGCAGTACTTC. This sequence joins TRBV5-3 and TRBJ2-7, with 8 positions matching TRBD2. TRBV5-3 is flagged as an ORF with uncertain function. CDR3 length: 13 amino acids. With V trimmed by 1 base and J by 5 bases, 2 bases remained unmatched.

This chain joins TRBV7-2 and TRBJ2-5; 12 bases fit TRBD2. The length of the CDR3 is 16 residues. The V segment lost 4 bases and the J segment 5 bases; nucleotides outside the gene matches: 8. The germline V gene has CDR1 SGHTA and CDR2 FQGNSA. CDR3 protein: CASSSRLAGAVETQYF. CDR3 coding DNA: TGTGCCAGCAGCTCCCGACTAGCGGGAGCGGTGGAGACCCAGTACTTC.

J is TRBJ1-2 and V is TRBV9; 8 bases agree with TRBD1. V trimming: 0 bases; J trimming: 8 bases; junction bases outside the gene matches: 6. CDR3 length equals 14 residues. CDR1 is SGDLS and CDR2 is YYNGEE in the germline V gene. CDR3 sequence reads: CASSVGQGIEGYTF. The CDR3 region has the DNA TGTGCCAGCAGCGTAGGACAGGGGATCGAAGGCTACACCTTC.

Only one count was recorded for this clone. The rearrangement joins TRBV4-2 to TRBJ2-3; 8 nucleotides align to TRBD2. V was pared by 1 base and J by 0 bases, with 0 bases of the junction left unmatched. The CDR3 length is 15 residues. From germline, CDR1 is LGHNA and CDR2 YNFKEQ. The CDR3 is CASSQGTSSTDTQYF. CDR3 coding DNA: TGTGCCAGCAGCCAAGGGACTAGCAGCACAGATACGCAGTATTTT.

This rearrangement joins TRBV18 to TRBJ2-7; D might be TRBD1 (6 bases). The CDR3 covers 14 residues. Per the germline V gene, CDR1 is KGHSH and CDR2 is LQKENI. Between the trimmed V and J ends, which lost 3 bases and 5 bases, there was a span of 14 bases. CDR3 sequence (DNA): TGTGCCAGCTCACCCATCGACAGGACGCACGAGCAGTACTTC. Its translation is CASSPIDRTHEQYF.

This clone was counted between two and nine times. The J gene is TRBJ1-4, the V gene TRBV5-6; tentatively, D is TRBD1 (5 bases). The V and J ends lost 5 bases and 5 bases respectively, with 13 bases between them. The germline V gene has CDR1 SGHDT and CDR2 YYEEEE. The CDR3 runs to 14 residues. This chain's CDR3 is CASSDPGGNEKLFF. CDR3 nucleotide sequence: TGTGCCAGCAGTGACCCGGGGGGGAATGAAAAACTGTTTTTT.

The chain carries TRBV27 and TRBJ1-2; 7 nucleotides match TRBD1. V trimming: 5 bases; J trimming: 4 bases; junction bases outside the gene matches: 4. The CDR3 is 13 residues long. CDR1 and CDR2 (germline): MNHEY, SMNVEV (reference sequence). The CDR3 DNA is TGTGCCAGCAGTCCGGGGACAGTCTATGGCTACACCTTC. It specifies CASSPGTVYGYTF.

The genes are TRBV29-1 and TRBJ2-1; D might be TRBD1 (6 bases). The CDR3 extends over 14 amino acids. V was trimmed by 4 bases and J by 2 bases, leaving 12 bases between them. The V gene's germline CDR1 is SQVTM and CDR2 ANQGSEA. In nucleotides, the CDR3 is TGCAGCGTTGGGCCAGGGGCTACCTACAATGAGCAGTTCTTC. Translating gives CSVGPGATYNEQFF.

The chain has TRBV11-2 and TRBJ2-7; the match to TRBD1 covers 10 bases. After removal of 6 bases from V and 4 bases from J, the junction contained 12 bases not matched to a gene. The CDR3 is made up of 16 amino acids. The germline CDR1 and CDR2 sequences are SGHAT and FQNNGV. The CDR3: CASSSNRQGAMYEQYF. The CDR3 coding sequence is TGTGCCAGCAGTTCAAATAGACAGGGGGCGATGTACGAGCAGTACTTC.

The chain couples TRBV7-2 to TRBJ1-5, with a weak D call TRBD1 (6 bases). Germline V lookup: CDR1 SGHTA, CDR2 FQGNSA. V lost 2 bases to trimming and J lost 6 bases, with 8 bases between them. The CDR3 is made up of 13 amino acids. CDR3 sequence: CASSLQGRQPQHF. CDR3 in DNA: TGTGCCAGCAGCTTACAGGGGCGTCAGCCCCAGCATTTT.

This chain uses TRBV4-1 with TRBJ1-1, with 8 bases lining up with TRBD1. Germline-derived CDR1 and CDR2 are MGHRA and YSYEKL. With 4 bases clipped from V and 4 bases from J, the junction kept 11 bases outside the gene matches. The CDR3 has 16 residues. CDR3 loop: CASSPYLGQVSTEAFF. In nucleotides, the CDR3 is TGCGCCAGCAGCCCGTACTTGGGACAGGTTAGCACTGAAGCTTTCTTT.

The CDR3 spells CASRRQGTEAFF. CDR3 sequence (DNA): TGTGCCAGCAGACGACAGGGGACCGAAGCTTTCTTT. The rearrangement links TRBV12-3 or TRBV12-4 to TRBJ1-1; TRBD1 agrees at 8 bases. V shed 6 bases, J shed 8 bases, and the junction held 5 bases outside the gene matches. The CDR3 spans 12 residues.

This rearrangement joins TRBV2 to TRBJ1-2; D perhaps matches TRBD1 (6 bases). V was pared by 4 bases and J by 5 bases, with 11 bases between. There are 13 residues in the CDR3. Germline loops: CDR1 SNHLY, CDR2 FYNNEI. This chain's CDR3 is CASSGTVQYGYTF. CDR3 sequence (DNA): TGTGCCAGCAGTGGGACAGTCCAATATGGCTACACCTTC.

The rearrangement joins TRBV28 to TRBJ2-7; 8 bases align to TRBD2. V shed 6 bases, J shed 0 bases, and the junction held 7 bases outside the gene matches. CDR1 and CDR2 (germline): MDHEN, SYDVKM. The CDR3 spans 15 residues. This CDR3 reads CASRSSGPISYEQYF. CDR3 nucleotides: TGTGCCAGCAGATCTAGCGGGCCTATCTCCTACGAGCAGTACTTC. Drawing the rest from reference TRBV28 and TRBJ2-7, the complete variable domain is DVKVTQSSRYLVKRTGEKVFLECVQDMDHENMFWYRQDPGLGLRLIYFSYDVKMKEKGDIPEGYSVSREKKERFSLILESASTNQTSMYLCASRSSGPISYEQYFGPGTRLTVT.

J is TRBJ2-1 and V is TRBV20-1; D might be TRBD2 (6 bases). The CDR3 covers 17 residues. Trimming pared 3 bases from V and 9 bases from J, leaving 27 bases between. CDR1 and CDR2 from the germline V gene are DFQATT and SNEGSKA (reference sequence). In DNA, the CDR3 is TGCAGTGCTAGTCCCCTTCTGCCGGAGGAAGCGGGCGGTGAGCAGTTCTTC. Translating it yields CSASPLLPEEAGGEQFF.

V is TRBV7-7 and J is TRBJ2-3; 9 positions match TRBD1. The trim removed 5 bases at V and 5 bases at J, leaving 17 bases unmatched. Germline V gene sequence: CDR1 SSHAT, CDR2 FNYEAQ (reference sequence). The CDR3 extends over 18 amino acids. CDR3 region: CASSPLAPGQGLVDTQYF. In nucleotides, the CDR3 is TGTGCCAGCAGCCCCCTAGCCCCCGGACAGGGGTTGGTAGATACGCAGTATTTT.

The chain joins TRBV6-5 to TRBJ2-5, with D possibly being TRBD2 (7 bases). Germline assignment: CDR1 MNHEY and CDR2 SVGAGI. The V end lost 7 bases, the J end lost 3 bases, and 12 bases lay between the germline ends. CDR3 length equals 13 residues. CDR3 sequence reads: CASMRGGKETQYF. In DNA form, the CDR3 reads TGTGCCAGCATGAGGGGGGGAAAAGAGACCCAGTACTTC.

The chain joins TRBV3-1 (or the pseudogene TRBV3-2) to TRBJ1-3, with D tentatively TRBD1 (5 bases). Trimming shortened V by 6 bases and J by 2 bases, and 14 bases separated the two germline ends. This CDR3 is built from 15 residues. Germline CDR1 LGHDT, CDR2 YNNKEL (reference sequence). CDR3 bases: TGTGCCAGCAGACACGGGGACTACGCTGGAAACACCATATATTTT. It yields the protein CASRHGDYAGNTIYF.

The chain combines TRBV19 with TRBJ1-5, with D tentatively TRBD1 (5 bases). V lost 4 bases, J lost 4 bases, and 20 bases lay in between. Germline-derived CDR1 and CDR2 are LNHDA and SQIVND (reference sequence). CDR3 size: 17 residues. CDR3 loop: CASSRPTASLNNQPQHF. Here the CDR3 DNA reads TGTGCCAGTAGTAGACCGACAGCCTCACTTAATAATCAGCCCCAGCATTTT.

This chain connects TRBV25-1 to TRBJ1-2; the D is unclear. Germline assignment: CDR1 MGHDK and CDR2 SYGVNS. Trimming shortened V by 5 bases and J by 1 base, and 5 bases separated the two germline ends. The CDR3 runs to 12 residues. CDR3 DNA sequence: TGTGCCAGCAGTTTCTTTAACTATGGCTACACCTTC. This codes for CASSFFNYGYTF.

The CDR3 is CASSQGIQGANYGYTF. The CDR3 DNA reads TGTGCCAGCAGCCAAGGTATACAGGGAGCTAACTATGGCTACACCTTC. The rearrangement uses TRBV4-2 and TRBJ1-2, with D possibly TRBD1 on 6 matching bases. The CDR3 extends over 16 amino acids. Germline assignment: CDR1 LGHNA and CDR2 YNFKEQ. The V and J ends lost 1 base and 0 bases respectively, with 12 bases between them.

The gene calls are TRBV6-5 and TRBJ2-2; TRBD2 might be the D (5 bases). The V end was cut by 11 bases, the J end by 4 bases, with 17 bases between. The CDR3 contains 14 residues. From germline, CDR1 is MNHEY and CDR2 SVGAGI. CDR3 nucleotide sequence: TGTGCCGTATCCGTCAAGGCGGGCACCGGGGAGCTGTTTTTT. It translates to CAVSVKAGTGELFF.

The rearrangement joins TRBV12-3 or TRBV12-4 to TRBJ2-5; no reliable D call. Deletions cut 6 bases from V and 7 bases from J, with 12 bases between. The CDR3 is 12 amino acids. The CDR3 DNA reads as TGTGCCAGCAGCCGAGGTCCCCCGACCCAGTACTTC. Translating gives CASSRGPPTQYF.

The rearrangement links TRBV20-1 to TRBJ2-1; 11 bases match TRBD2. The CDR3 is 14 amino acids. V trimming: 3 bases; J trimming: 6 bases; junction bases outside the gene matches: 4. The germline V gene encodes CDR1 DFQATT and CDR2 SNEGSKA (reference sequence). CDR3 in amino acids: CSASSGRALNEQFF. The DNA for the CDR3 is TGCAGTGCTAGTAGCGGGAGGGCCCTCAATGAGCAGTTCTTC.

The chain has TRBV3-1 (or the pseudogene TRBV3-2) and TRBJ2-7, with 8 bases that match TRBD1. V lost 5 bases, J lost 2 bases, and 2 bases stayed unmatched. In germline, CDR1 is LGHDT, CDR2 YNNKEL (reference sequence). The CDR3 is 13 residues long. In DNA, the CDR3 is TGTGCCAGCAGCAGACAGGGGACCTACGAGCAGTACTTC. It specifies CASSRQGTYEQYF.